This TCR beta chain is drawn from a study of T-cell reconstitution after alpha-beta-depleted transplantation in children. Study-level results: T-cell counts and diversity at one year following transplant were attributed mainly to newly produced T cells. Reportedly, only several hundred clones from non-depleted graft cells drove alpha-beta T-cell counts at about two months. Some patients showed high day-60 TCRbeta diversity, which derived from surviving recipient T cells and thymic progenitors.

This CDR3 is built from 14 residues. V lost 6 bases, J lost 2 bases, and 6 bases stayed unmatched. At least ten counts were recorded for this clonotype. The antigen is unknown. Unique molecular identifiers tagged the TCRbeta library. MiXCR, applied by TCRdb to the PCR reads, yields one record per CDR3 protein. The table has 150,000 to 250,000 distinct CDR3 sequences, about 6% seen once. This TCR derives from a girl less than two years old with combined immunodeficiency, due to receive a stem cell transplant. The rearrangement uses TRBV12-3 or TRBV12-4 and TRBJ1-2; 7 bases are shared with TRBD1. Sequenced material: PBMCs, taken before TCRalphabeta/CD19-depleted stem cell transplant. The CDR3 coding sequence is TGTGCCAGCAGCCGGGACAGACTGAACTATGGCTACACCTTC. Translation gives CASSRDRLNYGYTF.